This TCR beta chain was obtained from a study of monozygotic twins with inflammatory bowel disease. The authors used roughly 3.5 ug of total RNA per TCR library. cDNA synthesis was performed in eight separate reactions for each sample. Incorporation of UMIs carrying a 6-nucleotide sample barcode was performed by template switching. No DNA is given; TCRdb re-called the 5' RACE reads and lists each CDR3 protein once. The repertoire table contains about 210,000 distinct CDR3 sequences. The CDR3 spans 13 residues. The V gene is TRBV12-3 or TRBV12-4, the J gene TRBJ2-2. The clonotype comes from a human donor with ulcerative colitis or Crohn's disease, or a healthy co-twin of an affected twin (not recorded which). Sequencing used blood. The CDR3 loop is CASSFFDAWELFF.